Listed below are T cell receptor beta chains from one sample, sequenced in a study of blood T cell repertoires in COVID-19. Data came from immunoSEQ multiplex PCR; TCRdb stores just in-frame clones and leaves some out. The sample yields more than 100,000 clones, about 89% seen once. Sequencing used peripheral blood. All receptors come from a man aged 45 to 65 with active COVID-19. CDR3s include the opening cysteine and the closing phenylalanine or tryptophan. A D gene is named only where the DNA matches it firmly. Size is stated for part of the rows, as once, few or many counts, or as a class when the clone is expanded.

TRBJ1-5,TRBV6-5,-,-,TGTGCCAGCAGGAACATCAATCAGCCCCAGCATTTT,CASRNINQPQHF
TRBJ2-5,TRBV5-4,TRBD1,-,TGTGCCAGCAGCTCTCGGACAGGGCAAGAGACCCAGTACTTC,CASSSRTGQETQYF
TRBJ2-7,TRBV30,-,-,TGTGCCTGGAGGAGGAGGCTGGCCTACGAGCAGTACTTC,CAWRRRLAYEQYF
TRBJ2-1,TRBV4-3,-,-,TGCGCCAGCAGCCAAGAGGTCAAAATGAGATACAATGAGCAGTTCTTC,CASSQEVKMRYNEQFF
TRBJ2-1,TRBV6-5,-,-,TGTGCCAGCAGTTTATCCTCGGGACTTCCGACCAATGAGCAGTTCTTC,CASSLSSGLPTNEQFF
TRBJ2-7,TRBV30,TRBD2,-,TGTGCCTGGAGTGTACCGACTAGCGGGGGAGGTGAGCAGTACTTC,CAWSVPTSGGGEQYF
TRBJ1-2,TRBV4-1,TRBD1,-,TGCGCCAGCAGCCAACCGAGGACAGGAGCTAACTATGGCTACACCTTC,CASSQPRTGANYGYTF
TRBJ1-1,TRBV3-1/TRBV3-2,-,once,TGTGCCAGCAGCCAAGCCGTCCGAGGGGGAAGGGGTGGCACTGAAGCTTTCTTT,CASSQAVRGGRGGTEAFF
TRBJ2-7,TRBV6-6,-,-,TGTGCCAGCAGTTCGAGGTACGAGCAGTACTTC,CASSSRYEQYF
TRBJ2-2,TRBV10-3,-,-,TGTGCCATCAGTGACCCGGGTGGCACCGGGGAGCTGTTTTTT,CAISDPGGTGELFF
TRBJ1-2,TRBV19,-,-,TGTGCCAGTAGTAGGGATTCAGGGAAGGACTATGGCTACACCTTC,CASSRDSGKDYGYTF
TRBJ2-5,TRBV5-1,TRBD2,-,TGCGCCAGCAGCTTGCGAATAGCGGGGGGGCCAGGAGAGACCCAGTACTTC,CASSLRIAGGPGETQYF
TRBJ1-2,TRBV12-3/TRBV12-4,-,few,TGTGCCAGCGGACAGAAATATGGCTACACCTTC,CASGQKYGYTF
TRBJ2-6,TRBV6-6,-,once,TGTGCCAGCATTAGCTCTGGGGCCAACGTCCTGACTTTC,CASISSGANVLTF
TRBJ1-2,TRBV5-4,-,-,TGTGCCAGCAGCTTTTCAGGAGGCTATGGCTACACCTTC,CASSFSGGYGYTF
TRBJ2-7,TRBV3-1/TRBV3-2,-,-,TGTGCCAGCAGCCTATTGTACGAGCAGTACTTC,CASSLLYEQYF
TRBJ2-3,TRBV4-2,-,-,TGTGCCAGCAGCCACCCCCGGGAGATGAGCACAGATACGCAGTATTTT,CASSHPREMSTDTQYF
TRBJ1-1,TRBV7-3,-,-,TGTGCCAGCAGCTTAGGGGGGGACACTGAAGCTTTCTTT,CASSLGGDTEAFF
TRBJ2-3,TRBV6-8,TRBD1,-,TGTGCCAGCAGTTACTCCCGACAGGGGAGCACAGATACGCAGTATTTT,CASSYSRQGSTDTQYF
TRBJ2-5,TRBV2,TRBD1,-,TGTGCCAGCGGCAGGGACAGCGGACGGGAGACCCAGTACTTC,CASGRDSGRETQYF
TRBJ2-7,TRBV10-3,TRBD1,-,TGTGCCATCAGTGAGCCGCCCGGACAGGGGGTCGAGCAGTACTTC,CAISEPPGQGVEQYF
TRBJ2-5,TRBV7-9,TRBD2,once,TGTGCCAGCAGCCCACGCGCGGGGGGGCCAGAGACCCAGTACTTC,CASSPRAGGPETQYF
TRBJ1-4,TRBV12-3/TRBV12-4,TRBD1,-,TGTGCCAGCAGTTCAAACAGGGGAAAACTGTTTTTT,CASSSNRGKLFF